This record covers a single TCR beta chain. Its cognate antigen is unknown. This sample was included in a study of T cells in Graves' hyperthyroidism and ophthalmopathy. Across the whole study: Peripheral blood was acquired at first diagnosis, ahead of any therapy whatsoever. Overall study findings and caveats: Researchers found most expanded thyroid clonotypes above 0.001 in blood as well.

TCR beta CDR3 region amplification was performed from RNA transcripts. Initially, a first-round RT-PCR of the TCR CDR3 employed the HTBI primer set. Each CDR3 protein gets one entry after TCRdb re-called the multiplex PCR reads with MiXCR. The table includes roughly 380,000 distinct CDR3 sequences, about 15% detected once. The J segment lost 5 bases and the V segment lost 7 bases, leaving 26 bases of the junction unmatched. This CDR3 spans 22 amino acids. The germline gives CDR1 SNHLY, CDR2 FYNNEI. The chain uses TRBV2 and TRBJ2-3, with 14 bases matching TRBD2. Material for sequencing was blood. This receptor was taken from an older woman with Graves' hyperthyroidism. In nucleotides, the CDR3 is TGTGCCAGCATAGACAGGGGGCCGGGACTAGCGGGAGCTCGTCTTACACGAGATACGCAGTATTTT. Protein sequence: CASIDRGPGLAGARLTRDTQYF.